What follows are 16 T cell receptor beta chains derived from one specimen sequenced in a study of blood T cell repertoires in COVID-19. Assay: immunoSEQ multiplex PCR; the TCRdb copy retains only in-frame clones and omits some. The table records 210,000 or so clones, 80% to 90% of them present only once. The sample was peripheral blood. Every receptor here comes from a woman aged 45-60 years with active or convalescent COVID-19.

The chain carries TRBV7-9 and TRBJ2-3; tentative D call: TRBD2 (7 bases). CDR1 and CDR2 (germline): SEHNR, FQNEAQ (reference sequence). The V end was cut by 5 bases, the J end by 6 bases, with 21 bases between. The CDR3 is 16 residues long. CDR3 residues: CASSLPTGGLGDTQYF. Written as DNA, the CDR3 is TGTGCCAGCAGCCTCCCCACGGGGGGCCTTGGGGATACGCAGTATTTT.

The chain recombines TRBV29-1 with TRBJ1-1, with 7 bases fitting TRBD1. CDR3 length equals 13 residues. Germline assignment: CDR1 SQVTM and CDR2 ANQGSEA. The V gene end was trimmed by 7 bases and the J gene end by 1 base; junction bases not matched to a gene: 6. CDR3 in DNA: TGCAGCGCTGACAGGGCTCAGAACACTGAAGCTTTCTTT. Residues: CSADRAQNTEAFF.

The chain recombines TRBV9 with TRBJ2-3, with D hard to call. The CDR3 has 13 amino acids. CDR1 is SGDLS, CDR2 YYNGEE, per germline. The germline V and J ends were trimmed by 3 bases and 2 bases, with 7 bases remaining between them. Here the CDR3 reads CASSGGYTDTQYF. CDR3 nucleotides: TGTGCCAGCAGCGGAGGCTACACAGATACGCAGTATTTT.

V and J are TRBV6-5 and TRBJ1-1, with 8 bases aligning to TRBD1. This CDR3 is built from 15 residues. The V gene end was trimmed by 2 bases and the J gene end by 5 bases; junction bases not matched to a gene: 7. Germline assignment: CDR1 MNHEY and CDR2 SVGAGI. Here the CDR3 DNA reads TGTGCCAGCAGTTACCGAGGACAGGGTTTGACTGAAGCTTTCTTT. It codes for CASSYRGQGLTEAFF.

CDR3 bases: TGTGCCAGCTCAGGACTAGCGGGAGGGATTTCCTACGAGCAGTACTTC. Translated, it gives CASSGLAGGISYEQYF. The J gene is TRBJ2-7, the V gene TRBV18; 15 bases fit TRBD2. After removal of 5 bases from V and 1 base from J, the junction contained 3 bases not matched to a gene. The CDR3 runs 16 residues. Germline loops: CDR1 KGHSH, CDR2 LQKENI.

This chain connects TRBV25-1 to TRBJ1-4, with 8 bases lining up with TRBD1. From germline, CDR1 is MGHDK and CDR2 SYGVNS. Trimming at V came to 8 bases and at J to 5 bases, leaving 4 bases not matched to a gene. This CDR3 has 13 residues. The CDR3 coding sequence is TGTGCCAGCCGACAGGGGCCAAATGAAAAACTGTTTTTT. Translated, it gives CASRQGPNEKLFF.

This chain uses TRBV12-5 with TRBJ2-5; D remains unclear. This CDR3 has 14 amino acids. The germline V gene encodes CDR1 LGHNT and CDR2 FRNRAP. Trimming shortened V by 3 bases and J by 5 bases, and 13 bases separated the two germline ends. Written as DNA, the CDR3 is TGTGCTAGTGGTTTCTCCGTTCGTTCTGAGACCCAGTACTTC. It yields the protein CASGFSVRSETQYF.

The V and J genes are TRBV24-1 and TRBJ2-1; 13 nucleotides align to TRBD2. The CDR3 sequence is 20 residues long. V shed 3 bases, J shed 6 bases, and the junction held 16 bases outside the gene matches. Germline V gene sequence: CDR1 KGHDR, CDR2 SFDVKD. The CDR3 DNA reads TGTGCCACCAGTGATCCATCACCACTTTTGGGACTAGCGGGGATCAATGAGCAGTTCTTC. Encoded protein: CATSDPSPLLGLAGINEQFF.

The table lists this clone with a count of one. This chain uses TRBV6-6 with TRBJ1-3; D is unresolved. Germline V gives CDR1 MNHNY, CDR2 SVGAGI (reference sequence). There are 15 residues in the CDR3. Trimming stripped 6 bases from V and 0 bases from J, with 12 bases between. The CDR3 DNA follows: TGTGCCAGCAGCCCCGGGGAGGTCTCTGGAAACACCATATATTTT. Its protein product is CASSPGEVSGNTIYF.

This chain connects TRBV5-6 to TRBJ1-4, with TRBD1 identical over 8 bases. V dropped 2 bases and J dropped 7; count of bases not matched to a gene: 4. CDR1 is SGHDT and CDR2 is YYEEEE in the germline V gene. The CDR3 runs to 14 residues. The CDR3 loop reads CASSLRDRFEKLFF. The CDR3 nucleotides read TGTGCCAGCAGCTTACGGGACAGGTTTGAAAAACTGTTTTTT.

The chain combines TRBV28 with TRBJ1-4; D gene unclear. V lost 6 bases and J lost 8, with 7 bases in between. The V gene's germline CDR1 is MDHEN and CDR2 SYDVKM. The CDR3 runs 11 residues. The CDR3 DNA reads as TGTGCCAGCAGACGAGCGGAAAAACTGTTTTTT. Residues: CASRRAEKLFF.

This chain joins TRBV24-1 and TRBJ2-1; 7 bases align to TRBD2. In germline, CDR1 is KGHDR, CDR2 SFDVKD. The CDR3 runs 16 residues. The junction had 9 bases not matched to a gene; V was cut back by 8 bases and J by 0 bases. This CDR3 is CATTTDGGSSYNEQFF. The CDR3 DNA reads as TGTGCCACCACCACGGACGGCGGGAGCTCCTACAATGAGCAGTTCTTC.

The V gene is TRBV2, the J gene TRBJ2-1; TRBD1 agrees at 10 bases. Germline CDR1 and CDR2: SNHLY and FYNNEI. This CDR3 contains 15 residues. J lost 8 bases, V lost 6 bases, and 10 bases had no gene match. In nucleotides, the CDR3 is TGTGCCAGCAGCCGCGGACAGGGGGTATACGATGAGCAGTTCTTC. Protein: CASSRGQGVYDEQFF. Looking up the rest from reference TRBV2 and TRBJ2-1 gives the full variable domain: EPEVTQTPSHQVTQMGQEVILRCVPISNHLYFYWYRQILGQKVEFLVSFYNNEISEKSEIFDDQFSVERPDGSNFTLKIRSTKLEDSAMYFCASSRGQGVYDEQFFGPGTRLTVL.

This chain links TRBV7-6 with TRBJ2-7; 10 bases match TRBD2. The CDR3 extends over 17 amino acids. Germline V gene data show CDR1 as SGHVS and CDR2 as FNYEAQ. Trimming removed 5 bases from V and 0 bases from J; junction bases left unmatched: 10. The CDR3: CASSAGWTSGVSYEQYF. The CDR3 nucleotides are TGTGCCAGCAGCGCAGGGTGGACTAGCGGAGTCTCCTACGAGCAGTACTTC.

Here the CDR3 reads CASSPGLAGGNLYNEQFF. In nucleotides, the CDR3 is TGTGCCAGCAGCCCGGGACTAGCGGGGGGTAACTTGTACAATGAGCAGTTCTTC. The chain couples TRBV5-5 to TRBJ2-1; 15 bases line up with TRBD2. CDR1 and CDR2 from the germline V gene are SGHKS and YYEKEE (reference sequence). V was pared by 4 bases and J by 4 bases, with 9 bases of the junction left unmatched. The CDR3 totals 18 residues.

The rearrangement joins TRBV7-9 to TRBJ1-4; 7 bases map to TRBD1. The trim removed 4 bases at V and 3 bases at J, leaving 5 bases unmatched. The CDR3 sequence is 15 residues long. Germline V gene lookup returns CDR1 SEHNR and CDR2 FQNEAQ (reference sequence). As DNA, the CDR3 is TGTGCCAGCAGCTCGTGGACAGGTTCTAATGAAAAACTGTTTTTT. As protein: CASSSWTGSNEKLFF.